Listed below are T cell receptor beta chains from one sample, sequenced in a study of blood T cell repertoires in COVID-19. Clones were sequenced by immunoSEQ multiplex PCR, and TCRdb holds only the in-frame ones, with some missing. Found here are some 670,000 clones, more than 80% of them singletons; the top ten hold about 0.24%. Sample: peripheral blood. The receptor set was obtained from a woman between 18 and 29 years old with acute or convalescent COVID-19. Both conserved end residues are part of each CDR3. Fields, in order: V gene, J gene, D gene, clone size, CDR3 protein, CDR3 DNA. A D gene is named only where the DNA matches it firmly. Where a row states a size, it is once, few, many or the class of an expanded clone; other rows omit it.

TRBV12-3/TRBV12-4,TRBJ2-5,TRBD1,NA,CASGTGRETQYF,TGTGCCAGCGGGACAGGGAGGGAGACCCAGTACTTC
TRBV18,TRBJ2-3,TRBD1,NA,CASSGRDRSADTQYF,TGTGCCAGCTCAGGTAGGGACAGGTCCGCGGATACGCAGTATTTT
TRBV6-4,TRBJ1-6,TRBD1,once,CASSVGQLNSPLHF,TGTGCCAGCAGTGTGGGACAGCTCAATTCACCCCTCCACTTT
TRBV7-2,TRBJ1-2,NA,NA,CASSPDSNYGYTF,TGTGCCAGCAGCCCCGACTCAAACTATGGCTACACCTTC
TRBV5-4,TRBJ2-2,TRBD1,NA,CASSLARGTGNTGELFF,TGTGCCAGCAGCTTGGCCAGGGGGACAGGGAACACCGGGGAGCTGTTTTTT
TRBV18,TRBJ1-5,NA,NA,CASSPSGADQPQHF,TGTGCCAGCTCACCTTCAGGGGCGGATCAGCCCCAGCATTTT
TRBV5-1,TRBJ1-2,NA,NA,CASSPRQSGGGYTF,TGCGCCAGCAGCCCCCGACAGTCTGGAGGGGGCTACACCTTC
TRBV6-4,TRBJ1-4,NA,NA,CASSRSGSPNEKLFF,TGTGCCAGCAGCCGATCGGGGAGTCCTAATGAAAAACTGTTTTTT
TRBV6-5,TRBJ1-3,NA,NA,CASSYYRTPGNTIYF,TGTGCCAGCAGTTACTACAGGACCCCTGGAAACACCATATATTTT
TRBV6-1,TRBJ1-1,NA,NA,CASSEGGADEAFF,TGTGCCAGCAGTGAAGGTGGGGCTGATGAAGCTTTCTTT
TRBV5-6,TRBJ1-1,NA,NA,CASSLLGSTEAFF,TGTGCCAGCAGCTTGTTAGGGAGCACTGAAGCTTTCTTT
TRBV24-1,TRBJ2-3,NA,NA,CATRDRLPDTQYF,TGTGCCACCAGGGACAGACTTCCAGATACGCAGTATTTT
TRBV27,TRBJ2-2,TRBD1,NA,CASSPQGANTGELFF,TGTGCCAGCAGTCCCCAGGGGGCAAACACCGGGGAGCTGTTTTTT
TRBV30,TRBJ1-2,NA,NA,CAWSAHDRWTGYTF,TGTGCCTGGAGTGCCCACGACAGGTGGACTGGCTACACCTTC
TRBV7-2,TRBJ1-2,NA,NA,CASSEQGGYGYTF,TGTGCCAGCAGCGAACAGGGCGGATATGGCTACACCTTC
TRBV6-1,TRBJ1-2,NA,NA,CASSEVDTKGGGYGYTF,TGTGCCAGCAGTGAGGTCGACACAAAGGGAGGGGGCTATGGCTACACCTTC
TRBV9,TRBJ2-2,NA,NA,CASSVAGEPYRPRELFF,TGTGCCAGCAGCGTAGCGGGGGAGCCCTACAGGCCCCGGGAGCTGTTTTTT
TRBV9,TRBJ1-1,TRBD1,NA,CASSPWDRATEAFF,TGTGCCAGCAGCCCCTGGGACAGGGCCACTGAAGCTTTCTTT
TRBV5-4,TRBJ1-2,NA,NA,CASSPDSHEGYTF,TGTGCCAGCAGCCCTGACAGTCATGAGGGCTACACCTTC
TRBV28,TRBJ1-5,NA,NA,CASSPNPRGSNQPQHF,TGTGCCAGCAGTCCTAACCCCCGGGGTAGCAATCAGCCCCAGCATTTT
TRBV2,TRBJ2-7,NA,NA,CASSYNGITYEQYF,TGTGCCAGCAGTTATAACGGGATCACTTACGAGCAGTACTTC
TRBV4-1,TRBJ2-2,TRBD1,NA,CASRSSGQSNTGELFF,TGCGCCAGCAGAAGCTCGGGACAGTCGAACACCGGGGAGCTGTTTTTT
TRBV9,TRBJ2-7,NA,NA,CASSVALDSYEQYF,TGTGCCAGCAGCGTAGCACTAGATTCCTACGAGCAGTACTTC
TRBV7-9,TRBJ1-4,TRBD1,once,CASSRTGVREKLFF,TGTGCCAGCAGCCGGACAGGGGTCCGGGAAAAACTGTTTTTT
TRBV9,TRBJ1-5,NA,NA,CASSKGGANQPQHF,TGTGCCAGCAGCAAGGGAGGGGCCAATCAGCCCCAGCATTTT
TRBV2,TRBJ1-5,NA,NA,CASNRGEIQPQHF,TGTGCCAGCAACCGGGGGGAAATTCAGCCCCAGCATTTT
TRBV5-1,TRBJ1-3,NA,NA,CASSLLESGNTIYF,TGCGCCAGCAGCTTACTCGAATCTGGAAACACCATATATTTT
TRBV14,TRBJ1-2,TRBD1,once,CASSLRTGTGDGYTF,TGTGCCAGCAGCCTGCGAACCGGGACAGGGGATGGCTACACCTTC
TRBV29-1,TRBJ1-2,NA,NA,CSAPLGGQSQRWGGYTF,TGCAGCGCCCCTCTCGGTGGACAGTCCCAGAGATGGGGTGGCTACACCTTC
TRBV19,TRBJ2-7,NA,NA,CASSIGLAHYEQYF,TGTGCCAGTAGTATTGGGCTGGCCCACTACGAGCAGTACTTC
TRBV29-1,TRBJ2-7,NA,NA,CSVLLRGPGRSYEQYF,TGCAGCGTTCTTCTCAGGGGACCGGGAAGATCCTACGAGCAGTACTTC
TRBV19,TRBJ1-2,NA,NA,CASIPGPGRDYTF,TGTGCCAGTATCCCTGGGCCAGGACGGGACTACACCTTC
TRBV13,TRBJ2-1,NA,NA,CASTQGGGGDNEQFF,TGTGCCAGCACCCAAGGTGGCGGGGGCGATAATGAGCAGTTCTTC